This T cell receptor (beta chain) was found in a study of patients and donors after allogeneic stem cell transplantation. TCRdb itself ran the RT-PCR reads through MiXCR, one entry per CDR3 protein. In the table there are 400,000 to 500,000 distinct CDR3 sequences, 16% of which are singletons. From germline, CDR1 is LNHNV and CDR2 YYDKDF (reference sequence). The CDR3 has 17 residues. V dropped 2 bases and J dropped 0 bases, with 17 bases sitting between them. Sample: blood, either unsorted or a sorted T cell fraction (not recorded which). This chain links TRBV15 with TRBJ2-7, with D possibly matching TRBD1 (5 bases). This clonotype was obtained from a human donor who was either an allogeneic HSCT recipient or a stem cell or donor lymphocyte infusion donor (not recorded which). It is not recorded whose cells these are; they may come from a transplant donor. CDR3 nucleotide sequence: TGTGCCACCAGCAGACTCGCTTGGGGCAGGGACTCCTACGAGCAGTACTTC. Its protein product is CATSRLAWGRDSYEQYF.